This record concerns one TCR beta chain sequence. Antigen: not known. There are 14 residues in the CDR3. CDR1 and CDR2 from the germline V gene are GTSNPN and SVGIG (reference sequence). V lost 4 bases and J lost 4; bases outside the gene matches: 9. The source of the sample is a study of shared clonotypes between healthy human individuals. PCR replicates performed on unsorted PBMC used approximately 320 ng DNA, 30,000 or so T cell genomes. Sequencing was performed with immunoSEQ multiplex PCR; in TCRdb, only in-frame clones are kept and a portion is missing. The sample lists around 450,000 clones, about 85% occurring once. Study-level results: Since donors were few, the genetic and exposure-history diversity represented was limited. The authors sampled blood alone, and tissue repertoires likely differ.

The sequence was obtained from a woman between 40 and 55 years old in good health. Some clones in this sample may be carry-over from other donors' samples. The chain recombines TRBV30 with TRBJ1-1; TRBD1 aligns across 7 bases. Input material: PBMCs. Written as DNA, the CDR3 is TGTGCCTGGAATTTGGGTTACAGGGGCACTGAAGCTTTCTTT. The encoded protein is CAWNLGYRGTEAFF.